Listed below are T cell receptor beta chains from one sample, sequenced in a study of vaccination and CD4 T cells after COVID-19. TCRdb independently ran MiXCR on the PCR reads; one entry per CDR3 protein. In the table there are approximately 15,000 distinct CDR3 sequences, 20% to 25% of which are singletons. Antigens of these TCRs are unknown. Sequences were derived from CD4+ T cells from blood, cultured in vitro, sampled before SARS-CoV-2 vaccination. The receptors here all came from a human donor who received a COVID-19 vaccine. The CDR3 runs from the conserved cysteine through the conserved F or W. The D gene is left open where the match is weak. Size tells how often a clone was seen (once, few, many) or the class of an expanded clone, and some rows leave it out.

J: TRBJ1-5; size: few; V: TRBV24-1; D: .; CDR3: CATSDSGGNQPQHF; DNA: TGTGCCACCAGTGATTCGGGGGGCAATCAGCCCCAGCATTTT
J: TRBJ2-3; size: .; V: TRBV6-5; D: .; CDR3: CASSYSRGAGTDTQYF; DNA: TGTGCCAGCAGTTACTCGAGGGGGGCCGGTACAGATACGCAGTATTTT
J: TRBJ2-2; size: .; V: TRBV2; D: TRBD1; CDR3: CASSDLGTGDTGELFF; DNA: TGTGCCAGCAGTGATCTTGGGACAGGGGACACCGGGGAGCTGTTTTTT
J: TRBJ2-3; size: .; V: TRBV12-3/TRBV12-4; D: .; CDR3: CASILGGGNTDTQYF; DNA: TGTGCCAGCATTTTAGGGGGGGGGAACACAGATACGCAGTATTTT
J: TRBJ1-2; size: medium-sized; V: TRBV6-1; D: .; CDR3: CASSLHRDSGNYGYTF; DNA: TGTGCCAGCTCCCTCCACCGGGACTCAGGAAACTATGGCTACACCTTC
J: TRBJ2-3; size: .; V: TRBV6-1; D: .; CDR3: CASRTESTDTQYF; DNA: TGTGCCAGCCGGACAGAAAGCACAGATACGCAGTATTTT
J: TRBJ1-5; size: medium-sized; V: TRBV24-1; D: .; CDR3: CATAGSRVGQPQHF; DNA: TGTGCCACCGCGGGTTCCCGAGTGGGTCAGCCCCAGCATTTT
J: TRBJ1-1; size: .; V: TRBV2; D: TRBD1; CDR3: CASRIQGAEAFF; DNA: TGTGCCAGCAGAATACAGGGGGCTGAAGCTTTCTTT
J: TRBJ2-5; size: once; V: TRBV5-6; D: TRBD2; CDR3: CASSLTIGGGGAETQYF; DNA: TGTGCCAGCAGCTTGACCATCGGTGGCGGGGGGGCGGAGACCCAGTACTTC
J: TRBJ2-5; size: .; V: TRBV4-2; D: TRBD1; CDR3: CASSQLTGGAETQYF; DNA: TGTGCCAGCAGCCAACTAACAGGGGGCGCCGAGACCCAGTACTTC
J: TRBJ2-7; size: .; V: TRBV20-1; D: TRBD2; CDR3: CSARDPLAGGTYEQYF; DNA: TGCAGTGCTAGAGATCCACTAGCGGGGGGCACCTACGAGCAGTACTTC
J: TRBJ1-1; size: few; V: TRBV7-2; D: TRBD1; CDR3: CASSLDRGNTEAFF; DNA: TGTGCCAGCAGCCTCGACAGGGGGAACACTGAAGCTTTCTTT
J: TRBJ2-5; size: .; V: TRBV6-1; D: .; CDR3: CASSEPLRGETQYF; DNA: TGTGCCAGCAGTGAACCCCTAAGAGGAGAGACCCAGTACTTC
J: TRBJ1-1; size: medium-sized; V: TRBV7-2; D: .; CDR3: CASRSRGGAMNTEAFF; DNA: TGTGCCAGCAGATCTCGGGGAGGAGCCATGAACACTGAAGCTTTCTTT
J: TRBJ1-6; size: .; V: TRBV5-1; D: .; CDR3: CASSVDRDSPLHF; DNA: TGCGCCAGCAGCGTAGACCGGGATTCACCCCTCCACTTT
J: TRBJ2-3; size: few; V: TRBV20-1; D: TRBD2; CDR3: CSAPTSGGATDTQYF; DNA: TGCAGTGCTCCGACTAGCGGGGGGGCGACAGATACGCAGTATTTT
J: TRBJ2-2; size: .; V: TRBV12-3/TRBV12-4; D: TRBD1; CDR3: CASSLQGGSGELFF; DNA: TGTGCCAGCAGCCTACAGGGGGGCTCCGGGGAGCTGTTTTTT
J: TRBJ1-4; size: few; V: TRBV20-1; D: .; CDR3: CSARDRLGSNEKLFF; DNA: TGCAGTGCTAGAGATCGACTCGGGTCTAATGAAAAACTGTTTTTT
J: TRBJ1-3; size: .; V: TRBV19; D: TRBD1; CDR3: CASSTGTGFSSGNTIYF; DNA: TGTGCCAGTAGTACCGGGACAGGGTTCAGCTCTGGAAACACCATATATTTT
J: TRBJ1-2; size: few; V: TRBV20-1; D: .; CDR3: CSARDPGRANYGYTF; DNA: TGCAGTGCTAGAGATCCAGGCAGGGCTAACTATGGCTACACCTTC
J: TRBJ1-2; size: medium-sized; V: TRBV6-5; D: TRBD1; CDR3: CASSYAQGEGYTF; DNA: TGTGCCAGCAGTTACGCCCAGGGGGAGGGCTACACCTTC
J: TRBJ2-1; size: few; V: TRBV6-1; D: .; CDR3: CASSGATVYNEQFF; DNA: TGTGCCAGCAGTGGAGCCACAGTCTACAATGAGCAGTTCTTC
J: TRBJ2-7; size: few; V: TRBV20-1; D: .; CDR3: CSARDTGPEQYF; DNA: TGCAGTGCTAGGGATACAGGGCCCGAGCAGTACTTC
J: TRBJ2-1; size: .; V: TRBV10-3; D: TRBD2; CDR3: CAISESRGLEQFF; DNA: TGTGCCATCAGTGAAAGTCGGGGACTAGAGCAGTTCTTC
J: TRBJ2-7; size: few; V: TRBV6-1; D: TRBD1; CDR3: CASSTGTGAGEQYF; DNA: TGTGCCAGCAGTACCGGGACAGGGGCCGGCGAGCAGTACTTC
J: TRBJ2-6; size: .; V: TRBV21-1; D: .; CDR3: CASSKGDREFGPSGANVLTF; DNA: TGTGCCAGCAGCAAAGGGGACAGGGAATTTGGGCCTTCTGGGGCCAACGTCCTGACTTTC
J: TRBJ2-7; size: few; V: TRBV6-1; D: .; CDR3: CASGPWEGTGLPSYEQYF; DNA: TGTGCCAGCGGACCTTGGGAGGGGACAGGCCTTCCCTCCTACGAGCAGTACTTC
J: TRBJ2-3; size: .; V: TRBV10-1; D: TRBD2; CDR3: CASSELPSGGLDTQYF; DNA: TGCGCCAGCAGTGAGTTACCTAGCGGGGGATTGGATACGCAGTATTTT